One sample yielded the 17 T cell receptor beta chains listed below, sequenced in a study of regulatory T cells in long-lasting Graves disease. The time point: newly diagnosed GD, antithyroid drugs for less than 3 months. Following extraction of RNA from PBMCs, that RNA was used to make the TCR library. iRepertoire HTBI primers and Arm-PCR of CDR3 regions built TCR beta libraries. Each CDR3 protein gets one entry after TCRdb re-called the multiplex PCR reads with MiXCR. This table holds about 310,000 distinct CDR3 sequences, approximately 20% found once. This sample comprised peripheral blood mononuclear cells (PBMCs), obtained at new diagnosis, from a patient treated with antithyroid drugs. The origin of the receptors is a female donor with Graves disease.

Points on this clonotype: A read error may be the cause here, since a much bigger clone is one base away. This CDR3 fails to terminate in the conserved phenylalanine or tryptophan, so it likely reflects a read error. The rearrangement uses TRBV4-1 and TRBJ1-4; D unresolved. Trimming shortened V by 0 bases and J by 3 bases, and 8 bases separated the two germline ends. CDR1 is MGHRA and CDR2 is YSYEKL in the germline V gene. CDR3 length: 15 amino acids. CDR3 in DNA: TGCGCCAGCAGCCAAGAAGACGGCCCTAATGAAAAACTGTTTTCT. It encodes CASSQEDGPNEKLFS.

As to this clonotype: One base separates it from a far larger clone, so it is likely a read error. The chain carries TRBV6-2 or TRBV6-3 and TRBJ2-1, with 16 bases matching TRBD2. V shed 5 bases and J 8 bases; nucleotides not matched to a gene: 9. This CDR3 has 17 residues. Looked up from germline, CDR1 is MNHEY and CDR2 is SVGEGT. DNA of the CDR3: TGTGCCAGCAGTGAGTCGCCGGGACTAGCGGGAGGGCATGAGCAGTTCTTC. Protein product: CASSESPGLAGGHEQFF.

This clonotype has ten or more counts. The V and J genes are TRBV15 and TRBJ1-6; the D is unclear. Trimming cost V 0 bases and J 7 bases, with 10 bases left between them. The CDR3 runs 15 residues. Germline V gene lookup returns CDR1 LNHNV and CDR2 YYDKDF (reference sequence). The CDR3 sequence is CATSRDRRANSPLHF. In DNA form, the CDR3 reads TGTGCCACCAGCAGAGATAGGAGGGCAAATTCACCCCTCCACTTT. The full variable domain, in which reference TRBV15 and TRBJ1-6 provide the parts outside the CDR3, is DAMVIQNPRYQVTQFGKPVTLSCSQTLNHNVMYWYQQKSSQAPKLLFHYYDKDFNNEADTPDNFQSRRPNTSFCFLDIRSPGLGDTAMYLCATSRDRRANSPLHFGNGTRLTVT.

This clonotype was seen ten or more times. V usage is TRBV2 and J usage is TRBJ2-2; D is ambiguous. Germline V CDR1 and CDR2: SNHLY, FYNNEI. The CDR3 is made up of 13 amino acids. Trimming left V 1 base short and J 5 bases short, with 5 bases between. The CDR3 region is CASSEDGTGELFF. For the CDR3, the DNA is TGTGCCAGCAGTGAAGATGGTACCGGGGAGCTGTTTTTT.

In this sample, this clonotype turned up a few times. This rearrangement joins TRBV12-3 or TRBV12-4 to TRBJ2-7, with a tentative D call TRBD1 (6 bases). There are 14 residues in the CDR3. Trimming stripped 3 bases from V and 3 bases from J, with 12 bases between. CDR3 nucleotides: TGTGCCAGCAGTTTGCAGGACAGTAACTACGAGCAGTACTTC. This translates into CASSLQDSNYEQYF.

To note about this clonotype: A much bigger clone sits one base away, suggesting this may be a read error. The J gene is TRBJ1-2, the V gene TRBV6-5; the D is unclear. Germline V CDR1 and CDR2: MNHEY, SVGAGI. The CDR3 is made up of 12 amino acids. The V end lost 1 base, the J end lost 9 bases, and 9 bases lay between the germline ends. CDR3 coding DNA: TGTGCCAGCAGTTACTACGTGAGTCGCTACACCTTC. It codes for CASSYYVSRYTF.

Only one count was recorded for this clonotype. The chain is built from TRBV12-3 or TRBV12-4 and TRBJ2-1; 14 bases match TRBD2. The CDR3 length is 16 residues. Unmatched junction bases numbered 5, after V lost 3 bases and J lost 7 bases. The CDR3 reads CASSLGLAGVDNEQFF. The CDR3 region has the DNA TGTGCCAGCAGTTTGGGACTAGCGGGAGTGGATAATGAGCAGTTCTTC.

This clonotype was counted ten times or more. The V call is TRBV25-1, the J call TRBJ2-7; perhaps D is TRBD1 or TRBD2 (5 bases each). Trimming removed 2 bases at V and 0 bases at J, with 11 bases between. The germline V gene has CDR1 MGHDK and CDR2 SYGVNS. This CDR3 has 15 amino acids. CDR3 DNA: TGTGCCAGCAGTGAAAGAGGGGCCGGCTCCTACGAGCAGTACTTC. Residues: CASSERGAGSYEQYF.

This clonotype showed up just a few times. The gene calls are TRBV29-1 and TRBJ2-7; D remains unclear. Germline CDR1 SQVTM, CDR2 ANQGSEA. The CDR3 is 13 amino acids. V was cut by 1 base and J by 3 bases, with 10 bases left in between. The CDR3 loop reads CSVEGRSLYEQYF. DNA of the CDR3: TGCAGCGTTGAAGGAAGATCCCTCTACGAGCAGTACTTC.

Many counts were recorded for this clonotype. The CDR3 nucleotides read TGTGCCAGCAGCCACGCGGGGACTAGCGGGGCCTACAATGAGCAGTTCTTC. Its protein product is CASSHAGTSGAYNEQFF. The J gene is TRBJ2-1, the V gene TRBV12-3 or TRBV12-4; 13 bases align to TRBD2. CDR3 length: 17 amino acids. The trim removed 6 bases at V and 2 bases at J, leaving 7 bases unmatched.

This clonotype appeared a few times. CDR3 sequence reads: CASSYQGVREKLFF. CDR3 in DNA: TGCGCCAGCAGTTACCAGGGGGTGAGGGAAAAACTGTTTTTT. V and J are TRBV5-1 and TRBJ1-4, with 7 bases matching TRBD1. The CDR3 loop spans 14 amino acids. Germline V lookup: CDR1 SGHRS, CDR2 YFSETQ. The ends lost 5 bases at V and 8 bases at J; junction bases unmatched: 9.

The sample holds many counts of this clonotype. The chain joins TRBV12-3 or TRBV12-4 to TRBJ2-7; weak D call: TRBD1 (6 bases). V lost 1 base to trimming and J lost 3 bases, with 10 bases between them. This CDR3 is built from 14 residues. This CDR3 reads CASSLGGTYYEQYF. The CDR3 DNA sequence: TGTGCCAGCAGTTTAGGGGGGACATACTACGAGCAGTACTTC.

This clonotype was seen at least ten times. The chain links TRBV20-1 to TRBJ2-3, with 8 nucleotides matching TRBD2. Looked up from germline, CDR1 is DFQATT and CDR2 is SNEGSKA (reference sequence). V trimming: 3 bases; J trimming: 5 bases; junction bases outside the gene matches: 7. The CDR3 extends over 14 amino acids. This CDR3 is CSASVAGGRDTQYF. In DNA form, the CDR3 reads TGCAGTGCTAGTGTGGCGGGAGGTAGAGATACGCAGTATTTT.

This clonotype was counted ten times or more. This rearrangement joins TRBV3-1 to TRBJ2-3; D is unclear. Germline V gives CDR1 LGHDT, CDR2 YNNKEL (reference sequence). The CDR3 totals 15 residues. Trimming removed 2 bases from V and 1 base from J, with 10 bases in between. CDR3 in amino acids: CASSQLAEGTDTQYF. The CDR3 bases are TGTGCCAGCAGCCAATTGGCCGAAGGCACAGATACGCAGTATTTT.

This clonotype was detected many times. V usage is TRBV28 and J usage is TRBJ2-4, with TRBD1 matching over 7 bases. Looked up from germline, CDR1 is MDHEN and CDR2 is SYDVKM. The CDR3 is 19 amino acids. Trimming cost V 3 bases and J 1 base; bases outside gene matches: 15. The CDR3 bases are TGTGCCAGCAGTTTCCATTTGGAACAGGGGAGTGGGGCCAAAAACATTCAGTACTTC. Translation: CASSFHLEQGSGAKNIQYF.

This clonotype occurred many times. The chain has TRBV27 and TRBJ1-2; D uncertain. The CDR3 consists of 14 residues. The V gene lost 3 bases and the J gene lost 8 bases, with 16 bases spanning the gap. Germline V gene data show CDR1 as MNHEY and CDR2 as SMNVEV (reference sequence). The CDR3 region is CASSFTRTPYGYTF. CDR3 nucleotide sequence: TGTGCCAGCAGTTTTACCAGGACTCCTTACGGCTACACCTTC.

This clonotype was seen a handful of times. The rearrangement joins TRBV2 to TRBJ2-5; 10 positions agree with TRBD1. The CDR3 length is 15 residues. CDR1 is SNHLY, CDR2 FYNNEI, per germline. Trimming removed 5 bases from V and 5 bases from J; junction bases left unmatched: 8. CDR3 sequence (DNA): TGTGCCAGCAGTTCGCCGGGACAGGGGACCGAGACCCAGTACTTC. Encoded protein: CASSSPGQGTETQYF.